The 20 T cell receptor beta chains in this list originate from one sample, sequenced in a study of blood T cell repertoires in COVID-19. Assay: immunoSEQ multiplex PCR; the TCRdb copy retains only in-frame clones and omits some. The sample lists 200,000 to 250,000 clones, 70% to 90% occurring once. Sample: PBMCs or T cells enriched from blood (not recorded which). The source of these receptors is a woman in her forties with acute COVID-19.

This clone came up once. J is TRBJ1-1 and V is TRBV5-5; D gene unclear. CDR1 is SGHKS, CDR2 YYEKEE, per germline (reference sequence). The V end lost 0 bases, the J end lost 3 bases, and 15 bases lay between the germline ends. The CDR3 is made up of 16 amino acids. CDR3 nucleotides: TGTGCCAGCAGCTTGGACACATTCCTACGGGACACTGAAGCTTTCTTT. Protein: CASSLDTFLRDTEAFF.

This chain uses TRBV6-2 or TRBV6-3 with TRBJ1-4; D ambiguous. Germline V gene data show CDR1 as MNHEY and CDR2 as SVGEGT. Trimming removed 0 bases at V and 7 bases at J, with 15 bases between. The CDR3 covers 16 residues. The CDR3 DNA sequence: TGTGCCAGCAGTTACTCGAACGCGGAGGGAAGTGAAAAACTGTTTTTT. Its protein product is CASSYSNAEGSEKLFF.

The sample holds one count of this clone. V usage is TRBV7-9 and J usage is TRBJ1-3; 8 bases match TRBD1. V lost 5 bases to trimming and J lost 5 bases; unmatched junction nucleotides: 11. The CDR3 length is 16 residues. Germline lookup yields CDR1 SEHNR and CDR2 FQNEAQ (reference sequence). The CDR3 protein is CASSTDPGQGRNTIYF. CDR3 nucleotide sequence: TGTGCCAGCAGCACAGACCCCGGACAGGGCCGAAACACCATATATTTT.

CDR3 coding DNA: TGTGCCAGCTCACGGGACAGGGGGCGCGAGGAGACCCAGTACTTC. Its translation is CASSRDRGREETQYF. The chain couples TRBV18 to TRBJ2-5, with 12 bases fitting TRBD1. The CDR3 covers 15 residues. Looked up from germline, CDR1 is KGHSH and CDR2 is LQKENI. Trimming took 4 bases from V and 5 from J; bases not matched to a gene: 5.

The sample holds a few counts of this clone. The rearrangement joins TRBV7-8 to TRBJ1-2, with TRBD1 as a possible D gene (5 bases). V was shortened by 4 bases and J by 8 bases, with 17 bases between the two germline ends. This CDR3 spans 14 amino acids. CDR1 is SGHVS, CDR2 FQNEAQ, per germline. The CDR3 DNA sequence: TGTGCCAGCAGCTCTAGGGGAGGTACTCGGGGCTACACCTTC. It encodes CASSSRGGTRGYTF.

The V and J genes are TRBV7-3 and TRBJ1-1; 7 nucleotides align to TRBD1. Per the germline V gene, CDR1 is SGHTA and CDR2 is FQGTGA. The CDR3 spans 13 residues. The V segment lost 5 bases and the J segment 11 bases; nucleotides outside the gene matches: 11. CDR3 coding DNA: TGTGCCAGCAGCGAAAGGGGCCCGACAGGGGCTTTCTTT. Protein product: CASSERGPTGAFF.

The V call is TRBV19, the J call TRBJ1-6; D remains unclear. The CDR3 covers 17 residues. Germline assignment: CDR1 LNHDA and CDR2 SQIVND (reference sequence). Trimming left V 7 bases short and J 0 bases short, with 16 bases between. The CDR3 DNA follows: TGTGCCAGTAAAGTTAGTGGGCTGAGCTCCTATAATTCACCCCTCCACTTT. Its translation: CASKVSGLSSYNSPLHF.

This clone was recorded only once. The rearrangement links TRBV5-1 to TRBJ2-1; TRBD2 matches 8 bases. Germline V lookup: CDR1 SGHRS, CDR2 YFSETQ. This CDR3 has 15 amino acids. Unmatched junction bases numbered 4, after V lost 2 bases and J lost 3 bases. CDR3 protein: CASSFRLAGYNEQFF. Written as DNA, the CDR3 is TGCGCCAGCAGCTTCCGGCTAGCGGGCTACAATGAGCAGTTCTTC.

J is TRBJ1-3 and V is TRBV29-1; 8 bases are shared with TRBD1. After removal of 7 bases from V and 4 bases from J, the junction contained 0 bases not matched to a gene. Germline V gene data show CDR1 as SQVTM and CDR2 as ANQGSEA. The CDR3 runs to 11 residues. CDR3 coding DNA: TGCAGCGGGGACAGGGGAAACACCATATATTTT. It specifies CSGDRGNTIYF.

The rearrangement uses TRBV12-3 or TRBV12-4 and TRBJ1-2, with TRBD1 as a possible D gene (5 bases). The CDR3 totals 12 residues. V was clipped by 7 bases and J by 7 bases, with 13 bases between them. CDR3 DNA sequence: TGTGCCAGCACCCAGGGTTTAGGTGGCTACACCTTC. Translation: CASTQGLGGYTF.

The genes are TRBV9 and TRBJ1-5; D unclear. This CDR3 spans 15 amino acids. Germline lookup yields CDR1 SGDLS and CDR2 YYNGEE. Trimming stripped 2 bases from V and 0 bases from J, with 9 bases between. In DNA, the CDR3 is TGTGCCAGCAGCGTTTCACAGTATAGCAATCAGCCCCAGCATTTT. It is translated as CASSVSQYSNQPQHF. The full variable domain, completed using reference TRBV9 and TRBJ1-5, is DSGVTQTPKHLITATGQRVTLRCSPRSGDLSVYWYQQSLDQGLQFLIQYYNGEERAKGNILERFSAQQFPDLHSELNLSSLELGDSALYFCASSVSQYSNQPQHFGDGTRLSIL.

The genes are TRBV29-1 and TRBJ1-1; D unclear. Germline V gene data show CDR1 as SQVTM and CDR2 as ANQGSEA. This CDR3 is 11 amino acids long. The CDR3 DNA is TGCACTCTGACTAGAGGGACTGAAGCTTTCTTT. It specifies CTLTRGTEAFF.

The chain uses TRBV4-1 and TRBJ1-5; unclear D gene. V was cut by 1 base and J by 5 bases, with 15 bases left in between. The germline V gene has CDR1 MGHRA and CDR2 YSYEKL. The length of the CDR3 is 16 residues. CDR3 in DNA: TGCGCCAGCAGCCAAGCCGTTGCGGGGAGGTATCAGCCCCAGCATTTT. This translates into CASSQAVAGRYQPQHF.

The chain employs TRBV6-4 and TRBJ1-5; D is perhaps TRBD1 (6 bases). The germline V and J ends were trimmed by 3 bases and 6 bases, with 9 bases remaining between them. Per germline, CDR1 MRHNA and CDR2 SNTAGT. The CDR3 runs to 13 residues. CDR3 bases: TGTGCCAGCAGTGAAAAACAGGGTCAGCCCCAGCATTTT. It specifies CASSEKQGQPQHF.

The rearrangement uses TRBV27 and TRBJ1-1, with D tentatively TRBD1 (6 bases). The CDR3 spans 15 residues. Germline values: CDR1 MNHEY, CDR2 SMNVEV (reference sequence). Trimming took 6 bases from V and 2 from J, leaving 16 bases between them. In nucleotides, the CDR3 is TGTGCCAGCAGCTGGAGAAGGACAGTCAACACTGAAGCTTTCTTT. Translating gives CASSWRRTVNTEAFF.

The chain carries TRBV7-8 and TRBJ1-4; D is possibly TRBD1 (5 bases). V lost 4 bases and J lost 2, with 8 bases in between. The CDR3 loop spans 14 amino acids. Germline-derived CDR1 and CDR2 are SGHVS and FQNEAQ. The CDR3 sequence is CASSSTVTNEKLFF. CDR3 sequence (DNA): TGTGCCAGCAGCTCGACAGTTACTAATGAAAAACTGTTTTTT.

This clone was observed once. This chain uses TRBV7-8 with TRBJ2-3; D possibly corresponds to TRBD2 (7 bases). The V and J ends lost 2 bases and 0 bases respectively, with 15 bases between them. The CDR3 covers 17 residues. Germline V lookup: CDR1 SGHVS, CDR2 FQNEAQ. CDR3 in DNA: TGTGCCAGCAGCTTATTTAGGGGGGGCCTGAGCACAGATACGCAGTATTTT. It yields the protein CASSLFRGGLSTDTQYF.

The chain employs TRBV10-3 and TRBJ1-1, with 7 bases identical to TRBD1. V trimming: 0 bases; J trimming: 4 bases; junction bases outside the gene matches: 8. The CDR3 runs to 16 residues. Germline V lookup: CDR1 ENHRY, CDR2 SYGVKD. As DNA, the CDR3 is TGTGCCATCAGTGAGTCGACAGGGATGGGGAGCACTGAAGCTTTCTTT. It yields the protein CAISESTGMGSTEAFF.

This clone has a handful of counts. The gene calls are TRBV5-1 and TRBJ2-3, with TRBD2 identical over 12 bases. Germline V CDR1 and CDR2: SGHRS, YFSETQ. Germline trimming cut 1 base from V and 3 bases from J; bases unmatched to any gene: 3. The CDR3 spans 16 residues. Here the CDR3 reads CASSLLAGGRTDTQYF. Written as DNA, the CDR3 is TGCGCCAGCAGCTTGCTAGCGGGGGGGCGGACAGATACGCAGTATTTT.

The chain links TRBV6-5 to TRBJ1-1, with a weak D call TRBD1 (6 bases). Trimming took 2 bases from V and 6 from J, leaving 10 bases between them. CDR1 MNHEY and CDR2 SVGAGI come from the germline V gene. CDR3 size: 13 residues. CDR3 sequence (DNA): TGTGCCAGCAGTTACGAAGGGGGATCTGAAGCTTTCTTT. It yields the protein CASSYEGGSEAFF.